This T cell receptor (beta chain) is from a study of cytomegalovirus exposure and HLA in healthy donors (dated by TCRdb to between 2016 and 2019). At the level of the whole study: According to an earlier analysis of a few hundred of the donors, some 180 million T cells yielded roughly 110 million unique TCR beta sequences and 276 Gb of sequence data. The study combined high-throughput TCR immunosequencing, statistical association of individual TCRs with disease status, and machine learning to predict cytomegalovirus infection status. In a later analysis, previously published TCR beta repertoires from some 640 donors were re-analyzed and high-resolution HLA genotyping was added so that TCR occurrence patterns could be studied. Along with the approximately 650-subject first cohort, a separate validation cohort of over a hundred different subjects was used. In an earlier analysis of 587 of the donors, high-throughput TCR beta sequencing was used to judge whether each TCR beta V gene segment behaved as functional or pseudogenic. Every repertoire in the discovery cohort had been generated on one and the same sequencing platform. The study aimed to test whether signatures of past pathogen exposure could be identified by cataloging public T cell receptors. On average, roughly 250,000 unique TCR beta nucleotide sequences were sequenced per donor among a few hundred genotyped donors of the cohort, with around 19% of those sequences being non-productive. Five DR-DQ haplotypes were handled as single units for association and clustering, since linkage in the cohort was strong. Donor age, sex, ethnicity and CMV serostatus were compiled together with the repertoire data. The study used immunosequencing to profile the T cell repertoires of hundreds of subjects and linked those repertoires to cytomegalovirus serostatus. Typing coverage varied by locus: roughly 629-630 donors for A, B, C, DRB1 and DQB1; 522 for DQA1; over 600 for DPA1; roughly 450 for DPB1. An early release that covered fewer than 800 HLA-typed donors contained approximately 290 gigabases of sequencing data and 80 million or so unique TCR sequences. In a later genetic analysis, genome-wide SNP genotypes for about 55% of the roughly 700 donors were used, and that subset was treated as a discovery cohort. Rather than drawing on any new phenotypic data, the later analysis identified candidate immune exposures from TCR beta sequences and the way those sequences occurred across donors. HLA typing covered class I and class II loci at four-digit resolution. Of the 300 to 450 genotyped donors, approximately 82% fell in the genetic ancestry cluster associated with self-reported Caucasian donors.

The full study reports these points: In an earlier analysis of roughly 560 of the donors, most TCR beta V segments were observed in productive rearrangements about 87% or about 30% of the time, broadly matching IMGT annotations. According to a later genetic analysis, donors in an Asian-associated ancestry cluster had fewer N-insertions in productive TCRs than the roughly 670-donor mean. Most CMV-associated TCR beta chains appeared to be HLA-restricted in a later analysis, and the HLA associations seemed to be driven largely by CMV exposure. At a false discovery rate of 0.05, a later analysis linked 16,000 or so TCR beta sequences to specific HLA alleles. According to a later analysis, TCR association rates differed among HLA loci, with DRB1 alleles showing the most associated TCRs and HLA-C alleles showing the fewest. A further reported finding was that TCR beta sequences accurately predicted the HLA-A and HLA-B alleles for most subjects in the first cohort. It was suggested by the authors that the approach could potentially be generalized to other disease states and immunological phenotypes. When HLA alleles, especially DR and DQ, strongly co-occurred, attributing TCR associations to individual alleles was difficult. A cluster of highly shared sequence variants was judged likely to be a technical artifact of the sequencing pipeline. The study gave a list of 150 to 200 TCR beta chains associated with cytomegalovirus. In a later genetic analysis, a missense DCLRE1C variant was associated with V-gene and J-gene trimming of TCR beta chains, and the association was replicated in an independent cohort. In both the original and validation cohorts, the classifier was reported to diagnose cytomegalovirus status with high specificity and sensitivity. According to a later analysis, parvovirus B19, influenza, CMV and Epstein-Barr virus appeared linked to several top co-occurrence clusters. Seventeen rarely observed V segments, including chromosome 9 orphons, were excluded from the earlier analysis of some 590 of the donors because counts were too low. Only TCR beta chains were sequenced in this cohort, and the absence of alpha or paired-chain data limited detectable features. Linkage disequilibrium might explain the correlated functional status among segregating V segments, but an unknown experimental factor could not be ruled out. Some IMGT-functional V segments, including TRBV6-2 and TRBV6-3, could not be told apart with the 87-base-pair reads, so those segments were excluded. CMV serostatus was the only immune exposure information available for the cohort. A later analysis found that HLA-associated TCR beta chains were more clonally expanded and had lower generation probabilities than equally common non-associated chains. Three of the identified cytomegalovirus-associated TCR beta chains were confirmed in vitro to be specific for cytomegalovirus antigens. Presence/absence analyses assumed roughly uniform sequencing depth across donors, an assumption that may not hold. Across donors, most TCR sequences were observed very rarely, whereas some public TCRs were present in many individuals. Because some donors lacked HLA typing at each locus, the association tests relied only on the typed subset.

In total, just over 650 healthy bone marrow donors made up the cohort. At the time of sampling, all cohort members were nominally healthy, though unrecorded immune exposures were likely present. The donor tested CMV seropositive and was one of the 289 seropositive cohort members. Every donor gave a peripheral blood sample, and the peripheral blood mononuclear cells from that sample were used for TCR beta sequencing. Genomic DNA was extracted from the blood cell samples with the Qiagen DNeasy Blood Extraction Kit. V sheds 3 bases and J sheds 3 bases, leaving 6 bases between their ends. CDR1 WNHNN and CDR2 SYGVQD are derived from the germline V gene (reference sequence). The CDR3 numbers 13 residues from cysteine through phenylalanine. Solely the CDR3 DNA is kept, with 39 bases framed from the first base. In this sample, this clone turned up once. There is no known antigen for this receptor. Base quality data are lacking; no much larger clone is found one base away.

Library creation used the immunoSEQ multiplex PCR assay. For the multiplex PCR, a mixture combining 60 forward primers for TCR Vbeta segments and 13 reverse primers for TCR Jbeta segments was used. The CDR3 region of rearranged TCR beta genes was amplified from genomic DNA by a multiplex PCR assay. The Illumina HiSeq System was used to sequence the amplified TCR beta libraries as 87-base-pair reads. The published analysis was carried out like this. A later analysis tallied 75 million to 85 million unique TCR beta chains across the 700 or so repertoires, and roughly 11 million of those chains were shared by two or more donors. Raw reads were error-corrected and collapsed into unique sequences with a nearest-neighbor algorithm that merged closely related sequences to remove PCR and sequencing errors. To assign V, D and J gene segments, CDR3 sequences were aligned to IMGT reference sequences. For a sequence to be retained, a match of at least six nucleotides was required to both a V gene segment and a J gene segment. A rearrangement was called productive if the CDR3 had no stop codons and remained in frame with V and J, and every other rearrangement was called non-productive. CDR3 was defined according to IMGT convention as the region running from the second conserved V-encoded cysteine to the conserved J-encoded phenylalanine. Sequences without an unambiguous match to a single V gene segment were excluded from the earlier analysis of several hundred of the donors. An earlier analysis of several hundred of the donors called V segments functional above 56.7% productive rearrangements and segregating when the between-donor standard deviation exceeded 5%. To diagnose cytomegalovirus status from the catalog of TCR beta chain sequences, a statistical classification framework was built. In a later analysis, V and J genes were assigned by comparing TCR nucleotide sequences against IMGT/GENE-DB human TR gene sequences. A later analysis assigned CDR3 sequences and most-parsimonious VDJ recombination scenarios with the TCRdist pipeline. In a later analysis, every TCR beta chain was defined by the combination of its CDR3 amino acid sequence and its V-gene family, and reads without a unique V-gene family were dropped. In a later analysis, 500 to 700 highly shared, low-generation-probability nucleotide sequences were removed to address suspected cross-contamination and a sequencing artifact. In a later analysis, a clonal expansion index for each public chain was calculated from normalized within-repertoire ranks of inferred template counts. A later analysis computed generation probabilities with a VDJ recombination model fitted to out-of-frame rearrangements, and checked the results against IGoR. In a later analysis, TCR-TCR, TCR-HLA and TCR-CMV co-occurrence was scored with hypergeometric tests, and a repertoire-size bias correction was applied to TCR pairs. A later analysis estimated false discovery rates by permuting HLA or CMV assignments 20 times. A later analysis grouped co-occurring TCRs with DBSCAN, adding TCRdist sequence similarity when clustering within HLA-allele-positive subsets. Repertoires with fewer than 30,000 or more than 120,000 public chains were left out of co-occurrence clustering, as were about 5 repertoires with anomalous nucleotide sharing. TCRdb obtained this table from immuneACCESS and retained in-frame rearrangements with V and J assigned. These tables miss some clones; where compared with another copy, unresolved V genes account for less than half of the shortfall, and the remainder is unexplained. The V and J calls and the clone size are those of that table, but D and trimming were determined from the DNA. The sample table lists about 130,000 clones, 74% of them with a count of one. 4% to 4.5% of the sample lies in the top ten.

The receptor was isolated from a woman aged 45-65 years in good health and CMV-seropositive. This receptor chain uses TRBV10-1 and TRBJ1-5; the D gene remains uncertain. Input material: PBMCs. At the DNA level, the sequence is TGCGCCAGCAGTGATGGCCACAATCAGCCCCAGCATTTT. Translated, this gives CASSDGHNQPQHF.